The source of this TCR beta chain is a study of T cell changes during pregnancy in multiple sclerosis. CDR3 length: 16 residues. Germline CDR1 LNHDA, CDR2 SQIVND (reference sequence). Trimming at V came to 5 bases and at J to 4 bases, leaving 12 bases not matched to a gene. The protocol was immunoSEQ multiplex PCR, while the TCRdb copy is restricted to in-frame clones and leaves out a portion. This table has tens of thousands of clones, about 92% appearing once. The material sequenced was peripheral blood, taken after pregnancy. This sequence was found in a female donor with multiple sclerosis, enrolled in a pregnancy study. The chain employs TRBV19 and TRBJ1-2; 8 bases match TRBD1. The CDR3 DNA follows: TGTGCCAGTAGTCTGTCTCGGGACAGGAAAGCCTATGGCTACACCTTC. It is translated as CASSLSRDRKAYGYTF.